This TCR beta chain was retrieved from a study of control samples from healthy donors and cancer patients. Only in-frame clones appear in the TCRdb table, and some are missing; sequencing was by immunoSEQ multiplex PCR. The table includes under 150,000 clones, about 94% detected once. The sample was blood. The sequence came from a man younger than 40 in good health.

Written as DNA, the CDR3 is TGTGCCAGCAGCGTTAGCGGGGGCACCTACAATGAGCAGTTCTTC. Translated, it gives CASSVSGGTYNEQFF. The chain couples TRBV9 to TRBJ2-1; TRBD2 matches 9 bases. CDR1 SGDLS and CDR2 YYNGEE come from the germline V gene. The CDR3 runs to 15 residues. V lost 2 bases to trimming and J lost 2 bases; unmatched junction nucleotides: 2.